The rows below give T cell receptor beta chains drawn from one sample of a study of monozygotic twins with inflammatory bowel disease. TCRdb re-called the 5' RACE reads; one entry per CDR3 protein, DNA not given. This sample's table has about 440,000 distinct CDR3 sequences. Material for sequencing was blood. Every receptor here comes from a human donor with ulcerative colitis or Crohn's disease, or a healthy co-twin of an affected twin (not recorded which). The CDR3 runs from the conserved cysteine through the conserved F or W. Each record gives: J gene, V gene, CDR3 protein.

TRBJ2-7	TRBV2	CASSVQAYEQYF
TRBJ1-2	TRBV12-3/TRBV12-4	CASSLLPQRNYGYTF
TRBJ2-2	TRBV5-1	CASSLADRETGELFF
TRBJ2-1	TRBV4-2	CASSQERISGSNFPYNEQFF
TRBJ2-5	TRBV29-1	CSVKGSGGDQTQYF
TRBJ2-1	TRBV20-1	CSARGPLNEQFF
TRBJ2-2	TRBV5-1	CASKSGTLAGGGSGELFF
TRBJ2-1	TRBV3-1	CASSQDEAGRQQFF
TRBJ2-7	TRBV7-9	CASSFQQGEQYF
TRBJ1-1	TRBV18	CASSPVRATEAFF
TRBJ1-6	TRBV16	CASSPPQGSPLHF
TRBJ1-2	TRBV3-1	CASSQAGLGGYTF
TRBJ2-7	TRBV18	CASSPRTVSSYEQYF
TRBJ2-1	TRBV7-2	CASSPGTYYNEQFF
TRBJ2-1	TRBV4-2	CASSQDGPQYNEQFF
TRBJ1-5	TRBV18	CASSPSGYGQPQHF
TRBJ1-3	TRBV12-3/TRBV12-4	CASSARDRGISGNTIYF
TRBJ2-7	TRBV3-1	CASSQDRDGFISYEQYF
TRBJ2-1	TRBV19	CASSLAGGRRSYNEQFF
TRBJ2-3	TRBV5-1	CASSLGRGGTDTQYF
TRBJ2-3	TRBV20-1	CSALILTGGFTDTQYF
TRBJ2-1	TRBV19	CASSMGLAYNEQFF
TRBJ2-1	TRBV7-2	CASSWTRDNEQFF
TRBJ2-1	TRBV6-1	CASSPQSSGHYNEQFF